These T cell receptor beta chains were read from a single sample in a study of blood T cell repertoires in COVID-19. Repertoires were generated with immunoSEQ multiplex PCR, while TCRdb's copy carries only in-frame clones and drops some. The table includes about 220,000 clones, roughly 80% detected once. Sequencing was done on a sample of PBMCs or T cells enriched from blood (not recorded which). The receptor set was obtained from a woman in her forties or fifties who had been exposed to COVID-19. Both conserved end residues are part of each CDR3. The order of the fields is clone size, J gene, V gene, D gene, CDR3 length, CDR3 protein, CDR3 DNA. The D gene is left open where the match is weak. The size field is filled for only some rows; it gives once, few, many or a size class.

clone size: once; J gene: TRBJ2-3; V gene: TRBV9; D gene: NA; CDR3 length: 13; CDR3 protein: CASRTSGTDTQYF; CDR3 DNA: TGTGCCAGTCGGACTTCCGGCACAGATACGCAGTATTTT
clone size: NA; J gene: TRBJ1-1; V gene: TRBV19; D gene: TRBD1; CDR3 length: 15; CDR3 protein: CASSFRTGGGPEAFF; CDR3 DNA: TGTGCCAGTAGTTTCCGGACAGGGGGCGGACCTGAAGCTTTCTTT
clone size: NA; J gene: TRBJ2-1; V gene: TRBV19; D gene: NA; CDR3 length: 16; CDR3 protein: CASSMRLPGTYNEQFF; CDR3 DNA: TGTGCCAGTAGTATGAGGCTCCCGGGGACCTACAATGAGCAGTTCTTC
clone size: NA; J gene: TRBJ2-3; V gene: TRBV18; D gene: TRBD1; CDR3 length: 16; CDR3 protein: CASSPGTGTFTDTQYF; CDR3 DNA: TGTGCCAGCTCACCTGGGACAGGAACATTCACAGATACGCAGTATTTT
clone size: once; J gene: TRBJ1-2; V gene: TRBV12-5; D gene: NA; CDR3 length: 10; CDR3 protein: CASSGYGYTF; CDR3 DNA: TGTGCTAGTTCCGGCTATGGCTACACCTTC
clone size: NA; J gene: TRBJ1-5; V gene: TRBV15; D gene: TRBD1; CDR3 length: 16; CDR3 protein: CATSSVRDRFNQPQHF; CDR3 DNA: TGTGCCACCAGCAGTGTCCGGGACAGATTTAATCAGCCCCAGCATTTT
clone size: NA; J gene: TRBJ1-2; V gene: TRBV6-5; D gene: TRBD1; CDR3 length: 12; CDR3 protein: CASRTGSSGYTF; CDR3 DNA: TGTGCCAGCAGGACAGGGTCGTCCGGCTACACCTTC
clone size: NA; J gene: TRBJ1-2; V gene: TRBV3-1/TRBV3-2; D gene: TRBD1; CDR3 length: 13; CDR3 protein: CAGGQTGNYGYTF; CDR3 DNA: TGTGCCGGGGGTCAGACAGGGAACTATGGCTACACCTTC
clone size: NA; J gene: TRBJ2-3; V gene: TRBV7-9; D gene: NA; CDR3 length: 16; CDR3 protein: CASTSSGQGGKNTQYF; CDR3 DNA: TGTGCCAGCACCTCCTCCGGGCAAGGGGGAAAAAATACGCAGTATTTT
clone size: NA; J gene: TRBJ1-1; V gene: TRBV7-3; D gene: NA; CDR3 length: 13; CDR3 protein: CASSLQGYTEAFF; CDR3 DNA: TGTGCCAGCAGCTTACAGGGGTACACTGAAGCTTTCTTT
clone size: NA; J gene: TRBJ2-7; V gene: TRBV7-2; D gene: NA; CDR3 length: 15; CDR3 protein: CASSSQQGGSYEQYF; CDR3 DNA: TGTGCCAGCAGCTCCCAGCAGGGTGGCTCCTACGAGCAGTACTTC
clone size: NA; J gene: TRBJ1-2; V gene: TRBV19; D gene: NA; CDR3 length: 14; CDR3 protein: CASSLLSDIRSYTF; CDR3 DNA: TGTGCCAGTAGTTTACTATCGGACATTAGGAGCTACACCTTC
clone size: NA; J gene: TRBJ2-5; V gene: TRBV28; D gene: TRBD2; CDR3 length: 13; CDR3 protein: CASSTRGGETQYF; CDR3 DNA: TGTGCCAGCAGTACGCGGGGGGGCGAGACCCAGTACTTC
clone size: NA; J gene: TRBJ1-1; V gene: TRBV6-5; D gene: NA; CDR3 length: 14; CDR3 protein: CASSYLATNTEAFF; CDR3 DNA: TGTGCCAGCAGTTACTTAGCCACGAACACTGAAGCTTTCTTT
clone size: NA; J gene: TRBJ1-2; V gene: TRBV18; D gene: NA; CDR3 length: 15; CDR3 protein: CASSPGGLGDYGYTF; CDR3 DNA: TGTGCCAGCTCACCGGGAGGTCTTGGGGACTATGGCTACACCTTC
clone size: once; J gene: TRBJ2-1; V gene: TRBV5-1; D gene: TRBD2; CDR3 length: 16; CDR3 protein: CASSVSGGDSYNEQFF; CDR3 DNA: TGCGCCAGCAGTGTTAGCGGGGGGGACTCCTACAATGAGCAGTTCTTC
clone size: NA; J gene: TRBJ1-2; V gene: TRBV7-2; D gene: NA; CDR3 length: 13; CDR3 protein: CASSTTGSYGYTF; CDR3 DNA: TGTGCCAGCAGCACCACAGGGTCCTATGGCTACACCTTC
clone size: NA; J gene: TRBJ1-5; V gene: TRBV4-1; D gene: NA; CDR3 length: 15; CDR3 protein: CASSQEGNGDQPQHF; CDR3 DNA: TGCGCCAGCAGCCAAGAGGGAAACGGGGATCAGCCCCAGCATTTT
clone size: NA; J gene: TRBJ2-7; V gene: TRBV10-3; D gene: TRBD2; CDR3 length: 14; CDR3 protein: CAISGASGGYEQYF; CDR3 DNA: TGTGCCATCAGTGGGGCTAGCGGGGGTTACGAGCAGTACTTC
clone size: once; J gene: TRBJ1-6; V gene: TRBV14; D gene: TRBD1; CDR3 length: 18; CDR3 protein: CASSPGQERSSYNSPLHF; CDR3 DNA: TGTGCCAGCAGCCCGGGACAGGAGAGAAGCTCCTATAATTCACCCCTCCACTTT
clone size: NA; J gene: TRBJ2-3; V gene: TRBV9; D gene: NA; CDR3 length: 14; CDR3 protein: CASSVGTLVDTQYF; CDR3 DNA: TGTGCCAGCAGCGTAGGCACTCTGGTCGATACGCAGTATTTT
clone size: NA; J gene: TRBJ1-6; V gene: TRBV27; D gene: TRBD1; CDR3 length: 15; CDR3 protein: CASSSSGTGDSPLHF; CDR3 DNA: TGTGCCAGCAGTTCCTCCGGGACAGGGGATTCACCCCTCCACTTT
clone size: NA; J gene: TRBJ1-2; V gene: TRBV5-1; D gene: NA; CDR3 length: 15; CDR3 protein: CASSLNSDNVYGYTF; CDR3 DNA: TGCGCCAGCAGCTTGAATTCGGACAACGTCTATGGCTACACCTTC
clone size: NA; J gene: TRBJ1-5; V gene: TRBV20-1; D gene: NA; CDR3 length: 13; CDR3 protein: CSASPGGNQPQHF; CDR3 DNA: TGCAGTGCTAGTCCTGGCGGGAATCAGCCCCAGCATTTT
clone size: NA; J gene: TRBJ1-2; V gene: TRBV3-1/TRBV3-2; D gene: TRBD1; CDR3 length: 16; CDR3 protein: CASSQGTAGGLYGYTF; CDR3 DNA: TGTGCCAGCAGCCAAGGCACGGCAGGGGGCCTCTATGGCTACACCTTC
clone size: NA; J gene: TRBJ2-5; V gene: TRBV2; D gene: TRBD2; CDR3 length: 15; CDR3 protein: CASRDSGGAQETQYF; CDR3 DNA: TGTGCCAGCAGAGACAGCGGGGGGGCGCAAGAGACCCAGTACTTC
clone size: NA; J gene: TRBJ2-5; V gene: TRBV5-5; D gene: TRBD1; CDR3 length: 17; CDR3 protein: CASSVLWGRGFGETQYF; CDR3 DNA: TGTGCCAGCAGCGTCCTCTGGGGCAGGGGGTTTGGGGAGACCCAGTACTTC
clone size: NA; J gene: TRBJ1-3; V gene: TRBV9; D gene: NA; CDR3 length: 16; CDR3 protein: CASSVGDRHVGNTIYF; CDR3 DNA: TGTGCCAGCAGCGTAGGTGACAGACACGTTGGAAACACCATATATTTT
clone size: NA; J gene: TRBJ2-7; V gene: TRBV5-4; D gene: TRBD1; CDR3 length: 13; CDR3 protein: CASSFSQGDEQYF; CDR3 DNA: TGTGCCAGCAGCTTCTCTCAGGGGGACGAGCAGTACTTC
clone size: NA; J gene: TRBJ2-5; V gene: TRBV5-1; D gene: TRBD1; CDR3 length: 16; CDR3 protein: CASSYGQGSFQETQYF; CDR3 DNA: TGCGCCAGCAGCTATGGACAGGGGTCATTCCAAGAGACCCAGTACTTC
clone size: NA; J gene: TRBJ2-1; V gene: TRBV18; D gene: NA; CDR3 length: 15; CDR3 protein: CASSPQRTGYNEQFF; CDR3 DNA: TGTGCCAGCTCACCCCAGCGAACTGGATACAATGAGCAGTTCTTC
clone size: NA; J gene: TRBJ2-1; V gene: TRBV2; D gene: TRBD1; CDR3 length: 14; CDR3 protein: CASSGTGEYNEQFF; CDR3 DNA: TGTGCCAGCAGCGGGACAGGGGAATACAATGAGCAGTTCTTC
clone size: NA; J gene: TRBJ2-5; V gene: TRBV7-7; D gene: TRBD2; CDR3 length: 16; CDR3 protein: CASSLGLAGGQETQYF; CDR3 DNA: TGTGCCAGCAGCCTAGGACTAGCGGGGGGGCAAGAGACCCAGTACTTC
clone size: NA; J gene: TRBJ2-3; V gene: TRBV21-1; D gene: NA; CDR3 length: 13; CDR3 protein: CASKGGVVDTQYF; CDR3 DNA: TGTGCCAGCAAAGGCGGGGTCGTAGATACGCAGTATTTT
clone size: NA; J gene: TRBJ1-6; V gene: TRBV2; D gene: NA; CDR3 length: 14; CDR3 protein: CASSAGISNSPLHF; CDR3 DNA: TGTGCCAGCAGTGCAGGAATAAGTAATTCACCCCTCCACTTT
clone size: few; J gene: TRBJ2-5; V gene: TRBV6-5; D gene: TRBD2; CDR3 length: 14; CDR3 protein: CASQFGGAEETQYF; CDR3 DNA: TGTGCCAGCCAGTTCGGGGGGGCCGAAGAGACCCAGTACTTC
clone size: few; J gene: TRBJ2-3; V gene: TRBV4-1; D gene: TRBD2; CDR3 length: 18; CDR3 protein: CASSQQPRGSGVGDTQYF; CDR3 DNA: TGCGCCAGCAGCCAACAACCCCGGGGTAGCGGGGTAGGAGATACGCAGTATTTT
clone size: NA; J gene: TRBJ1-1; V gene: TRBV5-6; D gene: NA; CDR3 length: 16; CDR3 protein: CASSWARASPGTEAFF; CDR3 DNA: TGTGCCAGCAGCTGGGCCAGGGCCTCCCCTGGGACTGAAGCTTTCTTT
clone size: NA; J gene: TRBJ2-5; V gene: TRBV7-9; D gene: TRBD1; CDR3 length: 15; CDR3 protein: CASSSHADRVETQYF; CDR3 DNA: TGTGCCAGCAGCTCTCACGCCGACAGGGTTGAGACCCAGTACTTC
clone size: NA; J gene: TRBJ2-7; V gene: TRBV28; D gene: TRBD2; CDR3 length: 15; CDR3 protein: CASSHQRGGAYEQYF; CDR3 DNA: TGTGCCAGCAGTCACCAGCGGGGGGGCGCCTACGAGCAGTACTTC
clone size: NA; J gene: TRBJ1-3; V gene: TRBV2; D gene: NA; CDR3 length: 15; CDR3 protein: CASSGGGKSGNTIYF; CDR3 DNA: TGTGCCAGCAGTGGGGGGGGGAAGTCTGGAAACACCATATATTTT
clone size: few; J gene: TRBJ2-1; V gene: TRBV6-4; D gene: TRBD1; CDR3 length: 15; CDR3 protein: CASSATDRGINEQFF; CDR3 DNA: TGTGCCAGCAGTGCCACGGACAGGGGCATCAATGAGCAGTTCTTC
clone size: NA; J gene: TRBJ1-1; V gene: TRBV15; D gene: NA; CDR3 length: 15; CDR3 protein: CATSLERRENTEAFF; CDR3 DNA: TGTGCCACCAGCTTGGAAAGGCGGGAGAACACTGAAGCTTTCTTT
clone size: NA; J gene: TRBJ2-6; V gene: TRBV4-3; D gene: NA; CDR3 length: 15; CDR3 protein: CASSRGGSGANVLTF; CDR3 DNA: TGCGCCAGCAGCCGGGGAGGCTCTGGGGCCAACGTCCTGACTTTC
clone size: NA; J gene: TRBJ1-3; V gene: TRBV12-5; D gene: NA; CDR3 length: 13; CDR3 protein: CASGFISGNTIYF; CDR3 DNA: TGTGCTAGTGGTTTTATCTCTGGAAACACCATATATTTT
clone size: NA; J gene: TRBJ1-4; V gene: TRBV5-1; D gene: NA; CDR3 length: 15; CDR3 protein: CASKRGSDGNEKLFF; CDR3 DNA: TGCGCCAGCAAGAGGGGGTCGGACGGAAATGAAAAACTGTTTTTT
clone size: NA; J gene: TRBJ1-1; V gene: TRBV30; D gene: TRBD1; CDR3 length: 14; CDR3 protein: CAWNIGQGAAEAFF; CDR3 DNA: TGTGCCTGGAATATTGGACAGGGGGCCGCTGAAGCTTTCTTT
clone size: NA; J gene: TRBJ1-4; V gene: TRBV28; D gene: NA; CDR3 length: 15; CDR3 protein: CASSSPGQFGEKLFF; CDR3 DNA: TGTGCCAGCAGTTCACCCGGACAGTTCGGTGAAAAACTGTTTTTT